The source of this TCR beta chain is a study of blood T cells in healthy people across ages. The second PCR ran roughly 6 to 11 cycles with a sample-barcoded 5' primer and J-beta primers. MiXCR was run by TCRdb on the 5' RACE reads, yielding one entry per CDR3 protein. The table records some 560,000 distinct CDR3 sequences, approximately 26% of them present only once. For this clonotype: Its antigen is currently unknown.

CDR3 length equals 15 residues. CDR1 and CDR2 (germline): SEHNR, FQNEAQ (reference sequence). Whole-study findings and limits: Percentage of naive T cells showed a strong correlation with TCR beta diversity.

This same sample was also part of a study on T cells of mothers and their children. That source notes: For unrelated pairs as for related ones, thymic selection shapes TCR recombination output similarly.

The chain joins TRBV7-9 to TRBJ2-5, with 7 bases that match TRBD2. The J call is in doubt because the DNA end fits TRBJ2-7 better. The sequenced sample consisted of blood. This TCR was sampled from a boy aged 2 to 10 in good health. CDR3 in amino acids: CASSPSGLSSYEQYF. CDR3 sequence (DNA): TGTGCCAGCAGCCCTAGCGGTTTGAGCTCCTACGAGCAGTACTTC.